The 18 T cell receptor beta chains below all came from one sample that was sequenced in a study of cytomegalovirus exposure and HLA in healthy donors. PCR used 60 Vbeta primers and 13 Jbeta primers. Assay: immunoSEQ multiplex PCR; the TCRdb copy retains only in-frame clones and omits some. Of 120,000 or so clones listed, around 86% are singletons. Input material: PBMCs. These receptors were taken from a middle-aged man in good health and CMV-seronegative.

This clone was recorded only once. The chain carries TRBV5-6 and TRBJ1-2; 8 bases match TRBD1. CDR3 length: 14 amino acids. Trimming took 3 bases from V and 5 from J; bases not matched to a gene: 6. CDR1 and CDR2 (germline): SGHDT, YYEEEE. The CDR3 bases are TGTGCCAGCAGCTGGGCCAGGGGGCTTTATGGCTACACCTTC. This gives the protein CASSWARGLYGYTF.

The CDR3 DNA reads as TGTGCCAGCAGCGTAGGGTTGGGGGGTGGCGAGCAGTACTTC. Its translation is CASSVGLGGGEQYF. The chain carries TRBV9 and TRBJ2-7; the D gene is possibly TRBD2 (6 bases). Germline CDR1 and CDR2: SGDLS and YYNGEE. CDR3 length: 14 residues. V dropped 0 bases and J dropped 6 bases, with 13 bases sitting between them.

This clone was seen only a few times. CDR3 sequence: CASNRQGVGNQPQHF. DNA for the CDR3: TGTGCCAGCAACCGACAGGGGGTTGGCAATCAGCCCCAGCATTTT. The V gene is TRBV28, the J gene TRBJ1-5; TRBD1 matches 9 bases. V shed 7 bases and J 2 bases; nucleotides not matched to a gene: 6. Germline values: CDR1 MDHEN, CDR2 SYDVKM. This CDR3 region has 15 residues.

This clone was observed a handful of times. This chain connects TRBV19 to TRBJ2-5; TRBD1 matches 8 bases. The CDR3 length is 15 residues. Looked up from germline, CDR1 is LNHDA and CDR2 is SQIVND (reference sequence). V trimming: 3 bases; J trimming: 5 bases; junction bases outside the gene matches: 8. The CDR3 region is CASSMDRDGGETQYF. In DNA, the CDR3 is TGTGCCAGTAGTATGGACAGGGATGGCGGGGAGACCCAGTACTTC.

The gene calls are TRBV2 and TRBJ2-1, with D perhaps TRBD2 (5 bases). The CDR3 extends over 12 amino acids. V was pared by 3 bases and J by 9 bases, with 9 bases between. Germline V gene data show CDR1 as SNHLY and CDR2 as FYNNEI. CDR3 protein: CASSDRRPEQFF. The CDR3 DNA follows: TGTGCCAGCAGTGATCGGAGGCCTGAGCAGTTCTTC.

The rearrangement uses TRBV9 and TRBJ1-1; D is ambiguous. Germline V gene sequence: CDR1 SGDLS, CDR2 YYNGEE. The CDR3 loop spans 16 amino acids. V lost 2 bases and J 1 base, leaving 15 bases between the germline ends. In DNA form, the CDR3 reads TGTGCCAGCAGCGTTGGCCCCTCCCCTGGGAACACTGAAGCTTTCTTT. This sequence encodes CASSVGPSPGNTEAFF.

In this sample, this clone turned up a few times. This rearrangement joins TRBV7-2 to TRBJ2-5, with TRBD1 matching over 11 bases. This CDR3 has 14 amino acids. V lost 5 bases, J lost 5 bases, and 4 bases stayed unmatched. Germline CDR1 SGHTA, CDR2 FQGNSA. DNA of the CDR3: TGTGCCAGCAGCCTGGACAGGGGGCGTGAGACCCAGTACTTC. Its protein is CASSLDRGRETQYF. The full variable domain, completed using reference TRBV7-2 and TRBJ2-5, is GAGVSQSPSNKVTEKGKDVELRCDPISGHTALYWYRQSLGQGLEFLIYFQGNSAPDKSGLPSDRFSAERTGGSVSTLTIQRTQQEDSAVYLCASSLDRGRETQYFGPGTRLLVL.

In its sample, this clone was seen a few times. J is TRBJ1-1 and V is TRBV7-9, with D maybe TRBD1 (6 bases). The V gene's germline CDR1 is SEHNR and CDR2 FQNEAQ (reference sequence). The CDR3 runs to 14 residues. V lost 1 base and J 1 base, leaving 7 bases between the germline ends. CDR3 amino acids: CASSLGTANTEAFF. DNA of the CDR3: TGTGCCAGCAGCTTAGGGACAGCGAACACTGAAGCTTTCTTT.

V gene TRBV5-1 combines with J gene TRBJ1-1, with D maybe TRBD1 (5 bases). This CDR3 is 13 amino acids long. Between the trimmed V and J ends, which lost 5 bases and 0 bases, there was a span of 8 bases. CDR1 and CDR2 (germline): SGHRS, YFSETQ. CDR3 nucleotide sequence: TGCGCCAGCAGGGAACAGGTGAACACTGAAGCTTTCTTT. Its protein is CASREQVNTEAFF.

The V call is TRBV29-1, the J call TRBJ2-1; 7 positions match TRBD2. CDR3 length equals 12 residues. Per the germline V gene, CDR1 is SQVTM and CDR2 is ANQGSEA. The ends lost 6 bases at V and 6 bases at J; junction bases unmatched: 5. CDR3 DNA: TGCAGCGTCGCGACTAGCAGCAATGAGCAGTTCTTC. It specifies CSVATSSNEQFF.

This clone appeared once. The CDR3 sequence: CSVERRIEGTDTQYF. The CDR3 region has the DNA TGCAGCGTTGAGCGGCGAATCGAAGGCACAGATACGCAGTATTTT. This chain uses TRBV29-1 with TRBJ2-3; D call uncertain. This CDR3 is 15 amino acids long. From germline, CDR1 is SQVTM and CDR2 ANQGSEA. V shed 3 bases and J shed 1 base, with 14 bases lying between them.

In DNA, the CDR3 is TGTGCCAGCAGTGCAGGGACCTATAATTCACCCCTCCACTTT. Protein: CASSAGTYNSPLHF. The chain has TRBV6-4 and TRBJ1-6, with D possibly TRBD1 on 5 matching bases. The germline V gene has CDR1 MRHNA and CDR2 SNTAGT. CDR3 length: 14 residues. V was cut by 4 bases and J by 2 bases, with 6 bases left in between.

Concerning this clone: A read error may produce the germline difference seen at one junction end. The rearrangement uses TRBV2 and TRBJ1-1; D may be TRBD1 (6 bases). The CDR3 is 14 residues long. Germline V gene data show CDR1 as SNHLY and CDR2 as FYNNEI. The chain's CDR3 is CASIEQGKNTEAFF. CDR3 DNA sequence: TGTGCCAGCATTGAACAGGGAAAGAACACTGAAGCTTTCTTT.

V gene TRBV15 combines with J gene TRBJ1-2; D unclear. The germline V and J ends were trimmed by 0 bases and 5 bases, with 13 bases remaining between them. This CDR3 is built from 15 residues. Per the germline V gene, CDR1 is LNHNV and CDR2 is YYDKDF (reference sequence). The CDR3 DNA reads as TGTGCCACCAGCAGAGATAACACAGCCTCATATGGCTACACCTTC. It translates to CATSRDNTASYGYTF.

In this sample, this clone turned up a few times. The genes are TRBV28 and TRBJ1-5; 8 bases line up with TRBD1. Germline CDR1 is MDHEN and CDR2 is SYDVKM. The CDR3 is 14 amino acids. V dropped 5 bases and J dropped 4; count of bases not matched to a gene: 4. CDR3 nucleotide sequence: TGTGCCAGCAGTCCCTGGACAGGGAATCAGCCCCAGCATTTT. Translating gives CASSPWTGNQPQHF.

The genes are TRBV5-1 and TRBJ1-1, with D possibly being TRBD1 (6 bases). Trimming shortened V by 4 bases and J by 0 bases, and 10 bases separated the two germline ends. The CDR3 consists of 14 residues. Germline-derived CDR1 and CDR2 are SGHRS and YFSETQ. CDR3 nucleotides: TGCGCCAGCAGCCCAGGGGACATGAACACTGAAGCTTTCTTT. Translating gives CASSPGDMNTEAFF.

The chain uses TRBV28 and TRBJ1-2; TRBD1 is a possible D gene (6 bases). Germline CDR1 MDHEN, CDR2 SYDVKM. V lost 2 bases to trimming and J lost 8 bases, with 18 bases between them. The CDR3 runs to 15 residues. In DNA, the CDR3 is TGTGCCAGCAGTTTACCCCCCGGGGGGCGAGGGGGCTACACCTTC. Protein: CASSLPPGGRGGYTF.

The chain has TRBV4-2 and TRBJ1-5, with TRBD1 matching over 10 bases. V lost 5 bases to trimming and J lost 2 bases; unmatched junction nucleotides: 3. The germline V gene encodes CDR1 LGHNA and CDR2 YNFKEQ. CDR3 length equals 15 residues. This CDR3 is CASSSGTGGNQPQHF. As DNA, the CDR3 is TGTGCCAGCAGCTCGGGGACAGGGGGCAATCAGCCCCAGCATTTT.